This T cell receptor (beta chain) was sequenced for a study of blood T cell repertoires in COVID-19. The ends were cut back, 5 bases at V and 6 bases at J, with 17 bases in the middle. The germline V gene has CDR1 LGHDT and CDR2 YNNKEL (reference sequence). The CDR3 sequence is 14 residues long. Recovered status in Cohort 3 required two negative PCRs, clearance, or symptom resolution. TCRdb's copy holds only in-frame clones and misses some; the assay was immunoSEQ multiplex PCR. Of 320,000 or so clones listed, 88% are singletons. Sequencing was performed on PBMCs or T cells enriched from blood (not recorded which). The V call is TRBV3-1 (or the pseudogene TRBV3-2), the J call TRBJ2-7; no reliable D call. The receptor was derived from a man in his thirties or forties who had recovered from COVID-19. The CDR3: CASSTRHVLGEQYF. The CDR3 coding sequence is TGTGCCAGCAGCACCCGACACGTCTTGGGCGAGCAGTACTTC.